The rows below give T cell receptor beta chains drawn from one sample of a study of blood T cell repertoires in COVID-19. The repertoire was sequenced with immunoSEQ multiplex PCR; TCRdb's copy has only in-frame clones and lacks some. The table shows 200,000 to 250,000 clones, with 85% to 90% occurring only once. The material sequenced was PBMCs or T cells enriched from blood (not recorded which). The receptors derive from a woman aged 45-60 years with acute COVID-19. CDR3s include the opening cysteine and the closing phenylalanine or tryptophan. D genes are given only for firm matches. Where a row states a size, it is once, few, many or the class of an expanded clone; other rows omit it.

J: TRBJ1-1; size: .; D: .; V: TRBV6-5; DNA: TGTGCCAGCAGTAGCCCCATGAGGAACACTGAAGCTTTCTTT; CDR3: CASSSPMRNTEAFF
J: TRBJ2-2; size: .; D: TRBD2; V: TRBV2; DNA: TGTGCCAGCAGACGGCTAGCGGACACCGGGGAGCTGTTTTTT; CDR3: CASRRLADTGELFF
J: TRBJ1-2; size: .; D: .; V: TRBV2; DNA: TGTGCCAGCAGTGGAGGCAGCTTCTATGGCTACACCTTC; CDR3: CASSGGSFYGYTF
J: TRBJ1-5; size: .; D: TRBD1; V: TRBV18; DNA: TGTGCCAGCTCACTCCTTGGACAGGGGGCATTCAGCAATCAGCCCCAGCATTTT; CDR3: CASSLLGQGAFSNQPQHF
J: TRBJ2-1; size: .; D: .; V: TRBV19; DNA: TGTGCAGCTGGGCTAGCTTCAATTAGTGAGCAGTTCTTC; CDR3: CAAGLASISEQFF
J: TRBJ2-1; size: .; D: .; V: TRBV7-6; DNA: TGTGCCAGCAGCTTGAGGCAGGGTGGGAATGAGCAGTTCTTC; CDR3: CASSLRQGGNEQFF
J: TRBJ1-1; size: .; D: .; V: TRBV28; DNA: TGTGCCAGCAGTGGGGCTGGGGTACCTGAAGCTTTCTTT; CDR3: CASSGAGVPEAFF
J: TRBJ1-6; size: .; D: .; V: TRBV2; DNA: TGTGCCAGCACCGGGCGGGACCCCCGGGGAGATTCACCCCTCCACTTT; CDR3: CASTGRDPRGDSPLHF
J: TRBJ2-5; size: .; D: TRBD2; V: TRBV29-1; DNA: TGCAGCGTCTTAGCGGGAGGGAAAGAGACCCAGTACTTC; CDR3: CSVLAGGKETQYF
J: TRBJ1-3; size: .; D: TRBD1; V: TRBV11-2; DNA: TGTGCCAGCAGCGGGACAGGGACCGCTGGAAACACCATATATTTT; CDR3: CASSGTGTAGNTIYF
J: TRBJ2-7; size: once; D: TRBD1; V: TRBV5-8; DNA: TGTGCCAGCAGCCCGCGACCCGGGACAGGGGTTTTAGAGCAGTACTTC; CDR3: CASSPRPGTGVLEQYF
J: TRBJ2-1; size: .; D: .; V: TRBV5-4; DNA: TGTGCCAGCAGCCGACCAAGCGGGTACAATGAGCAGTTCTTC; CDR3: CASSRPSGYNEQFF
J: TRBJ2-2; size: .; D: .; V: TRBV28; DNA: TGTGCCAGCCAATTACTTCGGACAATCCCCCACACCGGGGAGCTGTTTTTT; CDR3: CASQLLRTIPHTGELFF
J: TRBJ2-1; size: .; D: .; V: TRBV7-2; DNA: TGTGCCAGCAGCTCATCGGGACTCTCCAATGAGCAGTTCTTC; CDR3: CASSSSGLSNEQFF
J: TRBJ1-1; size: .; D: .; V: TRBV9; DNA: TGTGCCAGCAGCGGACGACAGGCGAACACTGAAGCTTTCTTT; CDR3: CASSGRQANTEAFF
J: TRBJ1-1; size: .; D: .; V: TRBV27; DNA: TGTGCCAGCAGTTTCACCAGTCTTACTGAAGCTTTCTTT; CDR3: CASSFTSLTEAFF
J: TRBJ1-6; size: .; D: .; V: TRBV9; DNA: TGTGCCAGCAGCGTAGAGACAGGCGGCCCACCCCTCCACTTT; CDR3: CASSVETGGPPLHF
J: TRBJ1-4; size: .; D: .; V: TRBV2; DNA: TGTGCCAGCAGGGCGGGACGGGTTAATGAAAAACTGTTTTTT; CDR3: CASRAGRVNEKLFF
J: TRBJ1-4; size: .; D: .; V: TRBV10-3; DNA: TGTGCCATCAGTGAGTCAAAGGACAGAAATGAAAAACTGTTTTTT; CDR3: CAISESKDRNEKLFF
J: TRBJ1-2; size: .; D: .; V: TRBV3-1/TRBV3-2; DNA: TGTGCCAGCAGCCAGACGACAGGACGCGGCTACACCTTC; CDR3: CASSQTTGRGYTF